These 32 T cell receptor beta chains were sequenced from one sample in a study of immune evolution from preneoplasia to lung adenocarcinoma (dated by TCRdb to the early 2020s). Preparation of the library involved the immunoSEQ multiplex PCR assay. TCRdb provides this immuneACCESS table in a form limited to in-frame rearrangements. Some clones are lacking; in checked studies, under half of them reflect an unresolved V gene, and why the rest are absent is not known. This sample holds some 7,000 clones; more than 75% were observed only once. The leading ten clones occupy 5% to 8% of the sample. The specimen was FFPE adjacent normal lung tissue. Source of these receptors: a person aged 60-80 years with lung adenocarcinoma.

The chain uses TRBV30 and TRBJ2-7, with TRBD1 identical over 10 bases. V shed 0 bases, J shed 3 bases, and the junction held 2 bases outside the gene matches. CDR1 GTSNPN and CDR2 SVGIG come from the germline V gene (reference sequence). The CDR3 consists of 14 residues. CDR3 nucleotide sequence: TGTGCCTGGAGTGTGGGGACAGGGGACTACGAGCAGTACTTC. Its protein is CAWSVGTGDYEQYF.

V usage is TRBV5-6 and J usage is TRBJ2-7; 9 bases line up with TRBD1. The germline CDR1 and CDR2 sequences are SGHDT and YYEEEE. The V segment lost 4 bases and the J segment 5 bases; nucleotides outside the gene matches: 7. The CDR3 spans 14 residues. In DNA form, the CDR3 reads TGTGCCAGCAGCAATGGACAGGGGACCCACGAGCAGTACTTC. It is translated as CASSNGQGTHEQYF.

V is TRBV5-1 and J is TRBJ2-1; maybe TRBD2 (6 bases). V was cut by 0 bases and J by 5 bases, with 15 bases left in between. The germline V gene has CDR1 SGHRS and CDR2 YFSETQ. The CDR3 sequence is 16 residues long. CDR3 sequence: CASSLVSYGGNNEQFF. CDR3 DNA: TGCGCCAGCAGCTTGGTCTCGTACGGGGGTAACAATGAGCAGTTCTTC.

A remark on this clone: One junction end disagrees with the germline gene, perhaps due to a read error. V is TRBV4-1 and J is TRBJ2-2, with 8 bases lining up with TRBD2. Germline CDR1 and CDR2: MGHRA and YSYEKL. The CDR3 covers 15 residues. For the CDR3, the DNA is TGCGCCAACAGCCGGAGCGGGAGTGACACCGGGGAGCTGTTTTTT. The encoded protein is CANSRSGSDTGELFF.

V gene TRBV27 combines with J gene TRBJ2-7, with 9 positions matching TRBD1. CDR1 MNHEY and CDR2 SMNVEV come from the germline V gene (reference sequence). There are 15 residues in the CDR3. The ends lost 4 bases at V and 5 bases at J; junction bases unmatched: 9. The CDR3 coding sequence is TGTGCCAGCAGTTCTAAACCGGGACAGGGTAACGAGCAGTACTTC. Protein product: CASSSKPGQGNEQYF.

The chain joins TRBV7-9 to TRBJ2-7; TRBD2 might be the D (5 bases). CDR1 and CDR2 from the germline V gene are SEHNR and FQNEAQ (reference sequence). The length of the CDR3 is 16 residues. V was cut by 4 bases and J by 4 bases, with 20 bases left in between. CDR3 in amino acids: CASSSPPSPGIYEQYF. In DNA, the CDR3 is TGTGCCAGCAGCTCCCCACCCAGTCCGGGAATATACGAGCAGTACTTC.

On this clone: Germline and junction disagree at one end, which may indicate a read error. The gene calls are TRBV11-2 and TRBJ2-5; 8 bases match TRBD1. Germline V CDR1 and CDR2: SGHAT, FQNNGV. CDR3 length: 14 residues. CDR3 nucleotide sequence: TGTGCCAGCAGCGTAGACAGGGGATGGGAGACCCAGTACTTC. Protein sequence: CASSVDRGWETQYF.

The rearrangement joins TRBV5-4 to TRBJ1-3, with D possibly matching TRBD1 (6 bases). Between the trimmed V and J ends, which lost 4 bases and 1 base, there was a span of 12 bases. The CDR3 covers 15 residues. Germline-derived CDR1 and CDR2 are SGHNT and YYREEE (reference sequence). The CDR3 nucleotides read TGTGCCAGCAGCCACACAGGGATATCTGGAAACACCATATATTTT. It specifies CASSHTGISGNTIYF.

This clone was seen only once. This chain links TRBV7-8 with TRBJ1-4, with D unclear. Germline CDR1 is SGHVS and CDR2 is FQNEAQ. CDR3 size: 15 residues. Between the trimmed V and J ends, which lost 1 base and 1 base, there was a span of 7 bases. The CDR3 is CASSLGTVTNEKLFF. The CDR3 DNA is TGTGCCAGCAGCTTAGGGACGGTAACTAATGAAAAACTGTTTTTT.

V and J are TRBV5-6 and TRBJ2-7; TRBD1 agrees at 7 bases. Germline lookup yields CDR1 SGHDT and CDR2 YYEEEE. Germline trimming cut 1 base from V and 3 bases from J; bases unmatched to any gene: 4. The length of the CDR3 is 14 residues. The CDR3 DNA is TGTGCCAGCAGCTTGACAGGGGCGGGCTACGAGCAGTACGTC. Translation: CASSLTGAGYEQYV.

This clone was recorded a few times. This chain connects TRBV9 to TRBJ2-7; the match to TRBD1 covers 9 bases. CDR1 and CDR2 (germline): SGDLS, YYNGEE. The CDR3 contains 17 residues. V was pared by 4 bases and J by 6 bases, with 17 bases of the junction left unmatched. CDR3 nucleotides: TGTGCCAGCAGCTTGGGGGGGCCTAGACAGGGGGTCCTCGAGCAGTACTTC. Protein sequence: CASSLGGPRQGVLEQYF.

The V gene is TRBV5-4, the J gene TRBJ2-5; 9 bases fit TRBD1. The CDR3 is 15 residues long. CDR1 is SGHNT and CDR2 is YYREEE in the germline V gene (reference sequence). J gave up 1 base and V 2 bases, and 3 bases lay outside the gene matches. CDR3 nucleotides: TGTGCCAGCAGCTTAACAGGGGGCTCCCAAGAGACCCAGTACTTC. Translating gives CASSLTGGSQETQYF.

The chain has TRBV6-6 and TRBJ2-7; D might be TRBD1 (6 bases). Looked up from germline, CDR1 is MNHNY and CDR2 is SVGAGI (reference sequence). Trimming stripped 6 bases from V and 3 bases from J, with 18 bases between. This CDR3 contains 15 residues. DNA for the CDR3: TGTGCCAGCAGCCCAGGGGTTCGGCCCCTCTACGAGCAGTACGTC. This codes for CASSPGVRPLYEQYV.

The chain has TRBV4-3 and TRBJ2-2; maybe TRBD1 (5 bases). The CDR3 contains 17 residues. Germline V gene sequence: CDR1 LGHNA, CDR2 YSLEER. V lost 0 bases and J lost 5, with 16 bases in between. The CDR3 loop reads CASSQDPQGPVTGELFF. For the CDR3, the DNA is TGCGCCAGCAGCCAAGATCCCCAGGGCCCGGTTACCGGGGAGCTGTTTTTT.

This chain connects TRBV10-2 to TRBJ2-3; D is perhaps TRBD1 or TRBD2 (5 bases each). Trimming cost V 0 bases and J 2 bases, with 12 bases left between them. The length of the CDR3 is 16 residues. The germline CDR1 and CDR2 sequences are WSHSY and SAAADI. The CDR3 loop reads CASSESPGPNTDTQYF. CDR3 DNA sequence: TGCGCCAGCAGTGAGTCGCCGGGACCCAACACAGATACGCAGTATTTT.

This chain connects TRBV4-1 to TRBJ2-1; 10 nucleotides agree with TRBD2. The CDR3 runs 18 residues. Germline V CDR1 and CDR2: MGHRA, YSYEKL. Trimming removed 1 base from V and 6 bases from J; junction bases left unmatched: 12. CDR3 bases: TGCGCCAGCAGCCAAGGCGTGGGTATTAGCGGGAGGCGCAATGAGCAGTTCTTC. Translating gives CASSQGVGISGRRNEQFF.

The rearrangement uses TRBV21-1 and TRBJ2-3; whether TRBD2, the table's D call, matches the DNA was not checked. TRBV21-1 is described as a pseudogene. This CDR3 is 19 amino acids long. The CDR3 protein is CASSKGASGRVKVEDTQYF. CDR3 sequence (DNA): TGTGCCAGCAGCAAAGGGGCTAGCGGGAGAGTTAAGGTTGAAGATACGCAGTATTTT.

This chain joins TRBV5-1 and TRBJ2-1; unclear D gene. The CDR3 has 15 amino acids. Trimming took 2 bases from V and 6 from J, leaving 15 bases between them. CDR1 is SGHRS and CDR2 is YFSETQ in the germline V gene. The CDR3 loop reads CASSFGSLSGNEQFF. The CDR3 region has the DNA TGCGCCAGCAGCTTTGGAAGTTTGTCCGGCAATGAGCAGTTCTTC.

This rearrangement joins TRBV2 to TRBJ2-1, with D hard to call. Germline V lookup: CDR1 SNHLY, CDR2 FYNNEI. V was cut by 5 bases and J by 7 bases, with 18 bases left in between. This CDR3 has 15 amino acids. CDR3 residues: CASSRASILTNEQFF. The DNA for the CDR3 is TGTGCCAGCAGTCGGGCTAGTATCCTCACAAATGAGCAGTTCTTC.

The chain carries TRBV7-3 and TRBJ1-1; 7 nucleotides agree with TRBD1. Germline assignment: CDR1 SGHTA and CDR2 FQGTGA. The junction had 3 bases not matched to a gene; V was cut back by 3 bases and J by 5 bases. The CDR3 totals 13 residues. CDR3: CASSLTGNTEAFF. As DNA, the CDR3 is TGTGCCAGCAGCTTGACAGGGAATACTGAAGCTTTCTTT.

The CDR3 spells CASSLAGVEYGYTF. The CDR3 coding sequence is TGTGCCAGCAGCTTAGCGGGGGTTGAGTATGGCTACACCTTC. The rearrangement uses TRBV9 and TRBJ1-2; tentative D call: TRBD1 (5 bases). V lost 4 bases, J lost 5 bases, and 15 bases lay in between. From germline, CDR1 is SGDLS and CDR2 YYNGEE. CDR3 length: 14 residues.

The rearrangement uses TRBV18 and TRBJ1-5; D perhaps matches TRBD1 (6 bases). Trimming stripped 2 bases from V and 5 bases from J, with 10 bases between. The CDR3 has 14 residues. Germline CDR1 and CDR2: KGHSH and LQKENI. CDR3 sequence: CASSPGGRDQPQHF. In DNA form, the CDR3 reads TGTGCCAGCTCACCAGGGGGGCGCGATCAGCCCCAGCATTTT.

The chain combines TRBV7-8 with TRBJ2-3, with 13 bases identical to TRBD2. The J segment lost 4 bases and the V segment lost 5 bases, leaving 6 bases of the junction unmatched. This CDR3 has 16 residues. Germline V gene lookup returns CDR1 SGHVS and CDR2 FQNEAQ. The CDR3 DNA sequence: TGTGCCAGCAGCCAACCGGGACTAGCGGGACCAGATACGCAGTATTTT. It specifies CASSQPGLAGPDTQYF.

The rearrangement joins TRBV6-6 to TRBJ1-4, with D hard to call. The CDR3 contains 11 residues. CDR1 and CDR2 (germline): MNHNY, SVGAGI (reference sequence). Trimming removed 2 bases at V and 8 bases at J, with 3 bases between. CDR3 in amino acids: CASSYGEKLFF. In DNA, the CDR3 is TGTGCCAGCAGTTACGGGGAAAAACTGTTTTTT.

The chain couples TRBV7-6 to TRBJ1-4; 9 nucleotides align to TRBD1. Looked up from germline, CDR1 is SGHVS and CDR2 is FNYEAQ. Trimming at V came to 5 bases and at J to 4 bases, leaving 5 bases not matched to a gene. The CDR3 extends over 15 amino acids. CDR3 sequence: CASSPGTGYNEKLFF. The CDR3 coding sequence is TGTGCCAGCAGCCCTGGGACAGGGTATAATGAAAAACTGTTTTTT.

The chain joins TRBV2 to TRBJ2-7; possible D gene TRBD1, 5 bases. Germline V gene data show CDR1 as SNHLY and CDR2 as FYNNEI. CDR3 length: 14 amino acids. Trimming shortened V by 0 bases and J by 3 bases, and 9 bases separated the two germline ends. The CDR3 loop is CASSEAVQGYEQYF. The CDR3 region has the DNA TGTGCCAGCAGTGAAGCGGTGCAGGGCTACGAGCAGTACTTC.

The J gene is TRBJ2-1, the V gene TRBV11-2; 9 nucleotides match TRBD1. Germline V gene lookup returns CDR1 SGHAT and CDR2 FQNNGV. V lost 7 bases, J lost 7 bases, and 14 bases stayed unmatched. The CDR3 spans 16 residues. The DNA of the CDR3 is TGTGCCAGCACCCTAACCGGGACAGGGCTTCGGAATGAGCAGTTCTTC. Its translation: CASTLTGTGLRNEQFF.

The V call is TRBV7-2, the J call TRBJ2-5; TRBD2 agrees at 10 bases. The CDR3 is 15 amino acids. The J segment lost 6 bases and the V segment lost 3 bases, leaving 7 bases of the junction unmatched. Per the germline V gene, CDR1 is SGHTA and CDR2 is FQGNSA. Here the CDR3 reads CASSFSGRRSKTQYF. CDR3 DNA sequence: TGTGCCAGCAGCTTTAGCGGGAGGAGGTCCAAGACCCAGTACTTC.

The chain has TRBV5-4 and TRBJ2-7; TRBD2 aligns across 10 bases. Losses at the gene ends were 0 bases for V and 6 bases for J; bases not matched to a gene: 3. The germline V gene has CDR1 SGHNT and CDR2 YYREEE (reference sequence). The CDR3 totals 14 residues. Here the CDR3 DNA reads TGTGCCAGCAGCTTGGGTAGCGGGAGGCGCGAGCAGTACTTC. Protein sequence: CASSLGSGRREQYF.

This clone was detected a few times. The same CDR3 arises from other DNA sequences in this sample as well. The chain has TRBV6-5 and TRBJ2-3; no clear D gene. V was trimmed by 4 bases and J by 2 bases, leaving 4 bases between them. The germline V gene has CDR1 MNHEY and CDR2 SVGAGI. The CDR3 covers 12 residues. In DNA form, the CDR3 reads TGTGCCAGCAGTTCCCCCACAGATACGCAGTATTTT. Amino acid sequence: CASSSPTDTQYF.

The J gene is TRBJ2-2, the V gene TRBV6-5, with D unclear. The CDR3 is 16 amino acids. From germline, CDR1 is MNHEY and CDR2 SVGAGI. The V end lost 0 bases, the J end lost 3 bases, and 11 bases lay between the germline ends. Here the CDR3 reads CASSYSAALDTGELFF. In nucleotides, the CDR3 is TGTGCCAGCAGTTACTCGGCAGCCCTAGACACCGGGGAGCTGTTTTTT.

This clone has more than one count but fewer than ten. The rearrangement joins TRBV19 to TRBJ2-1, with TRBD2 identical over 7 bases. Germline lookup yields CDR1 LNHDA and CDR2 SQIVND (reference sequence). The CDR3 sequence is 14 residues long. V gave up 4 bases and J gave up 3 bases; unmatched junction bases: 3. CDR3 sequence (DNA): TGTGCCAGTAGTAGTCTAGCGGTCTACAATGAGCAGTTCTTC. It yields the protein CASSSLAVYNEQFF.